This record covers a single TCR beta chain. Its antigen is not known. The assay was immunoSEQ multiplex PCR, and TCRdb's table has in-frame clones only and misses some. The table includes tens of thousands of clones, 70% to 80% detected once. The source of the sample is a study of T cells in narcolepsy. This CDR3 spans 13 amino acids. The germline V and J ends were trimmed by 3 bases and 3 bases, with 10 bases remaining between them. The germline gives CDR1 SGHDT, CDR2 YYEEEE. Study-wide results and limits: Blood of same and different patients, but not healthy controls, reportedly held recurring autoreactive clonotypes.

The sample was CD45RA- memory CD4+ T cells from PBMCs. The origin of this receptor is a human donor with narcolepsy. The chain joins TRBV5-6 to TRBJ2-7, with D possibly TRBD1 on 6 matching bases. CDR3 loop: CASSSTGRYEQYF. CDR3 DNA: TGTGCCAGCAGCTCAACAGGGCGCTACGAGCAGTACTTC.